This T cell receptor (beta chain) appears in the sequencing data of a study of blood T cell repertoires in COVID-19. Study at large: Material from acute and convalescent COVID-19 was sourced from the United States, Italy and Spain. PBMCs, B-cell-depleted T cells, or T cells were the source of the cDNA or gDNA that made up the material.

Authors' analysis steps: Estimation of nucleated cell counts relied on the amplification of reference gene primers. The repertoire was sequenced with immunoSEQ multiplex PCR; TCRdb's copy has only in-frame clones and lacks some. V, J and clone size reflect that table, while D and trimming were determined from the DNA. Of 140,000 to 150,000 clones listed, approximately 89% are singletons. This clone was counted a few times. V lost 7 bases and J 5 bases, leaving 9 bases between the germline ends. Germline CDR1 LNHDA, CDR2 SQIVND (reference sequence). This CDR3 is built from 12 residues. The V call is TRBV19, the J call TRBJ2-1, with D tentatively TRBD2 (6 bases). This clonotype was sampled from a man aged 55 to 70 with active or convalescent COVID-19. Sequences were obtained from peripheral blood. The CDR3 region has the DNA TGTGCCAGTACTAGCGCCCACAATGAGCAGTTCTTC. Protein sequence: CASTSAHNEQFF.